One sample yielded the 20 T cell receptor beta chains listed below, sequenced in a study of shared clonotypes between healthy human individuals. The method was immunoSEQ multiplex PCR; TCRdb's version includes in-frame clones alone and lacks a portion of them. Of around 700,000 clones listed, over 65% are singletons. Sequencing was performed on memory CD4+ T cells sorted from blood. The subset is: CD45RA-negative fraction. These receptors all come from a woman in her 30s in good health.

In DNA, the CDR3 is TGCGCCAGCAGCCATCCGGGACAGGGAGGCGAGCAGTACTTC. Translation gives CASSHPGQGGEQYF. The V gene is TRBV4-1, the J gene TRBJ2-7; 9 bases fit TRBD1. Germline values: CDR1 MGHRA, CDR2 YSYEKL. V lost 3 bases and J lost 6; bases outside the gene matches: 6. The CDR3 loop spans 14 amino acids.

The gene calls are TRBV27 and TRBJ1-1; D unclear. The CDR3 is 12 amino acids. Germline values: CDR1 MNHEY, CDR2 SMNVEV (reference sequence). Trimming took off 6 bases at V and 1 base at J, with 6 bases between the two ends. This chain's CDR3 is CASSERNTEAFF. Written as DNA, the CDR3 is TGTGCCAGCAGCGAGAGGAACACTGAAGCTTTCTTT.

This rearrangement joins TRBV7-2 to TRBJ1-2; possible D gene TRBD1, 5 bases. This CDR3 spans 15 amino acids. Per the germline V gene, CDR1 is SGHTA and CDR2 is FQGNSA. Trimming pared 3 bases from V and 7 bases from J, leaving 18 bases between. The CDR3 is CASSLSGGAQGGYTF. As DNA, the CDR3 is TGTGCCAGCAGCTTGTCGGGGGGTGCCCAGGGTGGCTACACCTTC.

This clone was seen once. This chain uses TRBV2 with TRBJ2-7; possible D gene TRBD1, 5 bases. Germline V gene lookup returns CDR1 SNHLY and CDR2 FYNNEI. Trimming cost V 5 bases and J 1 base, with 6 bases left between them. The CDR3 is made up of 12 amino acids. The CDR3, as DNA: TGTGCCAGCAGTCCAGGGTCCTACGAGCAGTACTTC. It is translated as CASSPGSYEQYF.

Note on this clone: This CDR3 is also generated by other DNA sequences in the sample. The chain uses TRBV9 and TRBJ1-1, with 8 bases identical to TRBD1. Germline CDR1 is SGDLS and CDR2 is YYNGEE. Germline trimming cut 3 bases from V and 2 bases from J; bases unmatched to any gene: 3. The CDR3 runs 14 residues. CDR3 DNA: TGTGCCAGCAGCGCCCAGGGGGCTAACACTGAAGCTTTCTTT. Amino acids: CASSAQGANTEAFF. The complete variable domain, with remaining parts taken from reference TRBV9 and TRBJ1-1, reads DSGVTQTPKHLITATGQRVTLRCSPRSGDLSVYWYQQSLDQGLQFLIQYYNGEERAKGNILERFSAQQFPDLHSELNLSSLELGDSALYFCASSAQGANTEAFFGQGTRLTVV.

The chain combines TRBV5-4 with TRBJ2-6; unclear D gene. V was shortened by 2 bases and J by 4 bases, with 25 bases between the two germline ends. The CDR3 contains 20 residues. CDR1 is SGHNT and CDR2 is YYREEE in the germline V gene (reference sequence). CDR3 sequence (DNA): TGTGCCAGCAGCTTTGGTTTGGTATCGGTTCCCCGTGGAGGGGCCAACGTCCTGACTTTC. As protein: CASSFGLVSVPRGGANVLTF.

V and J are TRBV2 and TRBJ1-5; D ambiguous. Germline-derived CDR1 and CDR2 are SNHLY and FYNNEI. This CDR3 spans 18 amino acids. V was cut by 3 bases and J by 2 bases, with 20 bases left in between. CDR3 DNA sequence: TGTGCCAGCAGTGACGAGGGCGGAGGGCTCGGGGGCAATCAGCCCCAGCATTTT. This translates into CASSDEGGGLGGNQPQHF.

The chain links TRBV11-2 to TRBJ2-3; 8 positions agree with TRBD2. This CDR3 is 15 amino acids long. CDR1 and CDR2 from the germline V gene are SGHAT and FQNNGV. With V trimmed by 4 bases and J by 4 bases, 7 bases remained unmatched. In nucleotides, the CDR3 is TGTGCCAGCAGCTGGACTGCGGGGGGTGCAGATACGCAGTATTTT. Translated: CASSWTAGGADTQYF.

This clone was seen repeatedly, ten times or more. This chain connects TRBV5-6 to TRBJ2-5; D not resolved. This CDR3 region has 9 residues. Trimming left V 4 bases short and J 9 bases short, with 4 bases between. Per germline, CDR1 SGHDT and CDR2 YYEEEE. CDR3 coding DNA: TGTGCCAGCAGCCCTTCCCAGTACTTC. The encoded protein is CASSPSQYF.

This rearrangement joins TRBV5-4 to TRBJ2-3; no definite D call. V gave up 0 bases and J gave up 2 bases, with 7 bases separating them. CDR3 length: 14 amino acids. CDR1 SGHNT and CDR2 YYREEE come from the germline V gene (reference sequence). As DNA, the CDR3 is TGTGCCAGCAGCTTGGGTAGTGCCACAGATACGCAGTATTTT. Its protein product is CASSLGSATDTQYF.

The V call is TRBV5-1, the J call TRBJ2-5; D not resolved. The germline V and J ends were trimmed by 7 bases and 5 bases, with 15 bases remaining between them. This CDR3 is 13 amino acids long. CDR1 SGHRS and CDR2 YFSETQ come from the germline V gene. The CDR3 DNA reads as TGCGCCAGCGGCCTGGTAGAGGAGGAGACCCAGTACTTC. Translating it yields CASGLVEEETQYF.

The chain links TRBV13 to TRBJ2-3, with 11 bases lining up with TRBD2. There are 16 residues in the CDR3. Germline V gene sequence: CDR1 PRHDT, CDR2 FYEKMQ (reference sequence). Trimming removed 5 bases from V and 4 bases from J; junction bases left unmatched: 8. The CDR3 here is CASSHFTSGSPDTQYF. The CDR3 nucleotides are TGTGCCAGCAGCCACTTTACTAGCGGGAGCCCAGATACGCAGTATTTT.

V usage is TRBV9 and J usage is TRBJ2-1, with a tentative D call TRBD2 (5 bases). Trimming pared 4 bases from V and 3 bases from J, leaving 11 bases between. Germline CDR1 reads SGDLS; CDR2 reads YYNGEE. The CDR3 covers 14 residues. The CDR3, as DNA: TGTGCCAGCAGCCCCTGGACTGGCTACAATGAGCAGTTCTTC. Residues: CASSPWTGYNEQFF.

This chain joins TRBV19 and TRBJ1-4; D is unresolved. The CDR3 has 14 residues. With 6 bases removed from V and 0 bases from J, the gap between germline ends came to 8 bases. Germline values: CDR1 LNHDA, CDR2 SQIVND (reference sequence). The CDR3 nucleotides are TGTGCCAGTAGGGACGGATCAACTAATGAAAAACTGTTTTTT. This translates into CASRDGSTNEKLFF.

The genes are TRBV13 and TRBJ1-1; D is unclear. Trimming stripped 2 bases from V and 6 bases from J, with 7 bases between. CDR1 and CDR2 (germline): PRHDT, FYEKMQ (reference sequence). The CDR3 runs to 12 residues. This chain's CDR3 is CASSLFGAEAFF. The CDR3 DNA reads as TGTGCCAGCAGCTTATTCGGGGCTGAAGCTTTCTTT.

The rearrangement links TRBV7-9 to TRBJ1-1; 7 bases fit TRBD1. With 2 bases clipped from V and 7 bases from J, the junction kept 4 bases outside the gene matches. From germline, CDR1 is SEHNR and CDR2 FQNEAQ (reference sequence). CDR3 size: 13 residues. This chain's CDR3 is CASSLSGQVEAFF. The CDR3 DNA sequence: TGTGCCAGCAGCTTATCTGGACAGGTTGAAGCTTTCTTT.

The gene calls are TRBV9 and TRBJ2-1, with D hard to call. Germline CDR1 SGDLS, CDR2 YYNGEE. Trimming pared 0 bases from V and 4 bases from J, leaving 8 bases between. CDR3 length: 14 residues. The CDR3 loop is CASSVAAIYNEQFF. The CDR3 DNA reads TGTGCCAGCAGCGTAGCCGCGATATACAATGAGCAGTTCTTC.

The rearrangement uses TRBV2 and TRBJ1-1, with D tentatively TRBD1 (5 bases). Trimming stripped 9 bases from V and 7 bases from J, with 24 bases between. CDR3 length: 15 residues. Germline CDR1 and CDR2: SNHLY and FYNNEI. CDR3: CASTSGATLGGEAFF. The CDR3 region has the DNA TGTGCCAGTACTTCCGGGGCAACCTTGGGGGGTGAAGCTTTCTTT.

The chain carries TRBV5-6 and TRBJ2-7; the D is unclear. CDR1 and CDR2 (germline): SGHDT, YYEEEE. The length of the CDR3 is 13 residues. The germline V and J ends were trimmed by 3 bases and 3 bases, with 10 bases remaining between them. The CDR3 sequence is CASSSLAYYEQYF. As DNA, the CDR3 is TGTGCCAGCAGCTCCCTCGCCTACTACGAGCAGTACTTC.

The CDR3: CASRAEGIMNTEAFF. In DNA, the CDR3 is TGTGCCAGCAGGGCTGAGGGGATAATGAACACTGAAGCTTTCTTT. The chain joins TRBV7-9 to TRBJ1-1; possibly TRBD1 for D (5 bases). The V end lost 6 bases, the J end lost 0 bases, and 14 bases lay between the germline ends. Germline V gene data show CDR1 as SEHNR and CDR2 as FQNEAQ (reference sequence). CDR3 length: 15 amino acids.